This T cell receptor beta chain was found in a study of T cell responses to AZD1222 COVID-19 vaccine. This CDR3 spans 14 amino acids. Trimming cost V 6 bases and J 3 bases; bases outside gene matches: 7. Germline V CDR1 and CDR2: MNHEY, SVGAGI. Method: immunoSEQ multiplex PCR; TCRdb's copy keeps in-frame clones and lacks some. Seen here are approximately 130,000 clones, approximately 86% observed once, and the top ten hold 4.5% to 7%. As regards this clone: Its specificity is unknown.

Timing groups of about 4 and about 12 weeks for second doses were pooled. Regarding the study as a whole: Two AZD1222 doses significantly raised spike-specific TCR breadth and depth over controls. There were mostly white British donors and more females than males, and clonal diversity was possibly underestimated. Regions 160-218 and 743-854 dominated among vaccine-associated CD4 TCRs spanning spike.

This rearrangement joins TRBV6-5 to TRBJ2-7; 8 positions match TRBD1. This specimen was peripheral blood, taken 28 days after the second AZD1222 dose. The receptor's source is an adult who received the AZD1222 COVID-19 vaccine. The CDR3 sequence: CASREDREYYEQYF. CDR3 nucleotide sequence: TGTGCCAGCAGAGAGGACAGGGAGTACTACGAGCAGTACTTC.